Listed here is a single TCR beta chain. The template for TCR beta VDJ and CDR3 sequence profiling was genomic DNA. TCRdb redid the calling of the reads with MiXCR, one entry per CDR3 protein. The table has under 200,000 distinct CDR3 sequences, about 64% seen once. This sample was included in a study of CD8+CD57+ T cells in acquired aplastic anemia. The V end lost 3 bases, the J end lost 4 bases, and 18 bases lay between the germline ends. The germline V gene encodes CDR1 DFQATT and CDR2 SNEGSKA (reference sequence). The CDR3 contains 15 residues. Patients chosen for sequencing had shown CD8+CD57+ cell expansion by flow cytometry. Everyone among the patients had severe acquired aplastic anemia.

Sequencing was performed on sorted CD4+, CD8+, or CD8+CD57+ T cells (not recorded which) from PBMCs. This TCR was sampled from a human donor with aplastic anemia. This sequence joins TRBV20-1 and TRBJ1-1; D is possibly TRBD1 (5 bases). The CDR3 coding sequence is TGCAGTGCTAGCCCCTTTAGCGGGGGGGTCACTGAAGCTTTCTTT. Translated: CSASPFSGGVTEAFF.